The 5 T cell receptor beta chains in this list originate from one sample, sequenced in a study of blood T cell repertoires in COVID-19. Sequenced by immunoSEQ multiplex PCR; TCRdb stores in-frame clones only, minus some. The sample has roughly 150,000 clones, about three quarters seen once. Specimen: peripheral blood. The source of these receptors is a man in his 60s with acute or convalescent COVID-19.

The sample holds a few counts of this clone. V usage is TRBV6-5 and J usage is TRBJ1-1; the D gene is possibly TRBD1 (5 bases). The ends were cut back, 0 bases at V and 4 bases at J, with 12 bases in the middle. In germline, CDR1 is MNHEY, CDR2 SVGAGI. The CDR3 contains 15 residues. Written as DNA, the CDR3 is TGTGCCAGCAGTTACTCGAATGGGGGGAGCACTGAAGCTTTCTTT. This codes for CASSYSNGGSTEAFF.

This clone was observed a handful of times. V is TRBV24-1 and J is TRBJ1-1; 7 bases are a match to TRBD1. The CDR3 length is 14 residues. Germline V gene data show CDR1 as KGHDR and CDR2 as SFDVKD. Germline trimming cut 9 bases from V and 3 bases from J; bases unmatched to any gene: 9. The chain's CDR3 is CATRGGAGYTEAFF. The CDR3 coding sequence is TGTGCCACCCGAGGGGGCGCGGGGTACACTGAAGCTTTCTTT.

V and J are TRBV24-1 and TRBJ2-2, with D possibly TRBD1 on 5 matching bases. The CDR3 sequence is 14 residues long. Trimming removed 5 bases at V and 1 base at J, with 7 bases between. Germline V CDR1 and CDR2: KGHDR, SFDVKD. The CDR3 bases are TGTGCCACCAGTGGTGACAGGAACACCGGGGAGCTGTTTTTT. Translation gives CATSGDRNTGELFF.

V usage is TRBV4-3 and J usage is TRBJ1-2, with 9 bases lining up with TRBD1. The junction had 9 bases not matched to a gene; V was cut back by 4 bases and J by 3 bases. CDR3 length: 16 amino acids. Germline values: CDR1 LGHNA, CDR2 YSLEER. CDR3 nucleotide sequence: TGCGCCAGCAGCCCCGGGACAGGGCAGTCCTACTATGGCTACACCTTC. Its protein is CASSPGTGQSYYGYTF.

This chain links TRBV10-1 with TRBJ1-1; no definite D call. CDR1 is WNHNN, CDR2 SYGVQD, per germline (reference sequence). This CDR3 has 14 residues. V was pared by 2 bases and J by 6 bases, with 13 bases between. Written as DNA, the CDR3 is TGCGCCAGCAGTGAGACTCCGGGTTCGTCTGAAGCTTTCTTT. The encoded protein is CASSETPGSSEAFF.